The 27 T cell receptor beta chains reported below all come from one sample, sequenced in a study of blood T cell repertoires in COVID-19. Profiling relied on immunoSEQ multiplex PCR, and the TCRdb table lists in-frame clones only, not all of them. Seen here are roughly 160,000 clones, under 85% observed once, and the top ten hold roughly 12%. Sequencing input: PBMCs or T cells enriched from blood (not recorded which). Receptors were obtained from a man over 45 who had recovered from COVID-19.

The chain combines TRBV12-3 or TRBV12-4 with TRBJ2-7, with D uncertain. There are 12 residues in the CDR3. Trimming removed 3 bases at V and 6 bases at J, with 9 bases between. CDR3 coding DNA: TGTGCCAGCAGTTTCTCCCGGAGCGAGCAGTACTTC. Translated: CASSFSRSEQYF.

This chain uses TRBV15 with TRBJ2-3; 8 nucleotides line up with TRBD2. With V trimmed by 5 bases and J by 3 bases, 10 bases remained unmatched. The CDR3 loop spans 16 amino acids. Germline V gene sequence: CDR1 LNHNV, CDR2 YYDKDF (reference sequence). The CDR3 sequence: CATSPAPGGMTDTQYF. The CDR3 bases are TGTGCCACCAGCCCTGCCCCGGGGGGGATGACAGATACGCAGTATTTT.

J is TRBJ1-4 and V is TRBV19; D ambiguous. V gave up 6 bases and J gave up 0 bases, with 11 bases separating them. The CDR3 sequence is 15 residues long. CDR1 is LNHDA and CDR2 is SQIVND in the germline V gene (reference sequence). The CDR3: CASSTQTSTNEKLFF. The CDR3 DNA is TGTGCCAGTAGCACCCAGACATCAACTAATGAAAAACTGTTTTTT.

V usage is TRBV5-4 and J usage is TRBJ2-4, with TRBD1 matching 9 bases. The germline V gene has CDR1 SGHNT and CDR2 YYREEE (reference sequence). The CDR3 has 15 residues. After removal of 0 bases from V and 9 bases from J, the junction contained 7 bases not matched to a gene. This chain's CDR3 is CASSLGGTGLSIQYF. The CDR3 DNA sequence: TGTGCCAGCAGCTTGGGGGGGACAGGGCTAAGCATTCAGTACTTC.

The rearrangement uses TRBV7-2 and TRBJ1-1; 8 nucleotides align to TRBD1. J lost 7 bases, V lost 6 bases, and 10 bases had no gene match. In germline, CDR1 is SGHTA, CDR2 FQGNSA. The CDR3 consists of 14 residues. The CDR3 loop is CASRPGQGYGEAFF. DNA of the CDR3: TGTGCCAGCAGACCAGGACAGGGTTACGGTGAAGCTTTCTTT.

The chain recombines TRBV6-4 with TRBJ1-5; D is unresolved. The V end lost 5 bases, the J end lost 0 bases, and 5 bases lay between the germline ends. The CDR3 totals 13 residues. The V gene's germline CDR1 is MRHNA and CDR2 SNTAGT. This CDR3 reads CASSSHSNQPQHF. The CDR3 DNA reads as TGTGCCAGCAGTTCACATAGCAATCAGCCCCAGCATTTT.

The J gene is TRBJ2-7, the V gene TRBV28; TRBD1 aligns across 9 bases. CDR1 is MDHEN, CDR2 SYDVKM, per germline. V shed 5 bases, J shed 2 bases, and the junction held 7 bases outside the gene matches. The CDR3 totals 15 residues. The CDR3 nucleotides are TGTGCCAGCAGTCCGGGGACAGGGTGGCCCTACGAGCAGTACTTC. Protein sequence: CASSPGTGWPYEQYF.

The CDR3, as DNA: TGTGCCATCAGTGAGACAGCTCGCGATCAGCCCCAGCATTTT. It translates to CAISETARDQPQHF. The rearrangement uses TRBV10-3 and TRBJ1-5, with no clear D. Germline V lookup: CDR1 ENHRY, CDR2 SYGVKD. V gave up 2 bases and J gave up 5 bases, with 10 bases separating them. The CDR3 is 14 amino acids.

The chain combines TRBV27 with TRBJ1-5, with TRBD1 as a possible D gene (5 bases). V lost 6 bases and J 2 bases, leaving 17 bases between the germline ends. Germline values: CDR1 MNHEY, CDR2 SMNVEV (reference sequence). CDR3 length: 16 residues. Here the CDR3 reads CASSATGTPGNQPQHF. The CDR3 bases are TGTGCCAGCAGCGCAACCGGGACTCCCGGCAATCAGCCCCAGCATTTT.

The J gene is TRBJ1-2, the V gene TRBV5-1; weak D call: TRBD1 (6 bases). The germline gives CDR1 SGHRS, CDR2 YFSETQ. V was trimmed by 0 bases and J by 3 bases, leaving 15 bases between them. The CDR3 runs 16 residues. In DNA, the CDR3 is TGCGCCAGCAGCTTGGCTTTCACAGGGAGACACTATGGCTACACCTTC. Encoded protein: CASSLAFTGRHYGYTF.

The chain recombines TRBV2 with TRBJ2-3; TRBD1 aligns across 10 bases. The germline gives CDR1 SNHLY, CDR2 FYNNEI. Trimming took 5 bases from V and 5 from J; bases not matched to a gene: 7. CDR3 size: 15 residues. CDR3 coding DNA: TGTGCCAGCAGTAATGACAGGGGGCGCCAAGATACGCAGTATTTT. This codes for CASSNDRGRQDTQYF.

In its sample, this clone was seen a few times. V gene TRBV18 combines with J gene TRBJ1-1, with D perhaps TRBD1 (5 bases). The germline gives CDR1 KGHSH, CDR2 LQKENI. The CDR3 spans 16 residues. V was shortened by 3 bases and J by 1 base, with 15 bases between the two germline ends. DNA of the CDR3: TGTGCCAGCTCACCTACAGGTTCTTTAGGGAACACTGAAGCTTTCTTT. This codes for CASSPTGSLGNTEAFF.

This chain joins TRBV20-1 and TRBJ1-1; D not certain. This CDR3 has 13 residues. Germline assignment: CDR1 DFQATT and CDR2 SNEGSKA (reference sequence). V lost 4 bases and J lost 4, with 13 bases in between. The CDR3 protein is CSANEGRVTEAFF. The CDR3 nucleotides are TGCAGTGCTAATGAAGGGAGGGTCACTGAAGCTTTCTTT.

The chain combines TRBV18 with TRBJ1-4; D remains unclear. Germline V gene lookup returns CDR1 KGHSH and CDR2 LQKENI. Trimming removed 3 bases from V and 4 bases from J, with 12 bases in between. This CDR3 spans 15 amino acids. The chain's CDR3 is CASSPDLGINEKLFF. The CDR3 DNA reads TGTGCCAGCTCACCGGACTTGGGTATTAATGAAAAACTGTTTTTT.

The rearrangement joins TRBV6-2 or TRBV6-3 to TRBJ2-7, with D hard to call. Trimming removed 0 bases at V and 3 bases at J, with 12 bases between. The CDR3 is made up of 15 amino acids. Per germline, CDR1 MNHEY and CDR2 SVGEGT. The DNA for the CDR3 is TGTGCCAGCAGTTACTCGGGCAGTCTCAGCTACGAGCAGTACTTC. The encoded protein is CASSYSGSLSYEQYF.

The chain uses TRBV6-5 and TRBJ1-5, with D perhaps matching TRBD1 (5 bases). Germline-derived CDR1 and CDR2 are MNHEY and SVGAGI. V lost 10 bases and J 1 base, leaving 8 bases between the germline ends. The CDR3 is 12 amino acids. CDR3 sequence reads: CATQGSNQPQHF. The DNA of the CDR3 is TGTGCCACTCAGGGCAGCAATCAGCCCCAGCATTTT.

The chain recombines TRBV28 with TRBJ2-5; a possible D gene is TRBD1 (5 bases). V was trimmed by 4 bases and J by 4 bases, leaving 16 bases between them. This CDR3 contains 15 residues. Germline CDR1 reads MDHEN; CDR2 reads SYDVKM. This CDR3 is CASSSPGERGETQYF. The CDR3 DNA sequence: TGTGCCAGCAGTTCTCCGGGTGAAAGGGGAGAGACCCAGTACTTC.

The V call is TRBV28, the J call TRBJ2-1; weak D call: TRBD1 (6 bases). CDR3 length: 13 residues. Germline V CDR1 and CDR2: MDHEN, SYDVKM. V lost 7 bases to trimming and J lost 8 bases, with 15 bases between them. CDR3 loop: CASKAGARDEQFF. For the CDR3, the DNA is TGTGCCAGCAAGGCAGGGGCGAGGGATGAGCAGTTCTTC. The full variable domain, its missing parts supplied by reference TRBV28 and TRBJ2-1, is DVKVTQSSRYLVKRTGEKVFLECVQDMDHENMFWYRQDPGLGLRLIYFSYDVKMKEKGDIPEGYSVSREKKERFSLILESASTNQTSMYLCASKAGARDEQFFGPGTRLTVL.

This chain uses TRBV12-3 or TRBV12-4 with TRBJ2-5, with 7 bases that match TRBD2. V lost 6 bases and J lost 9; bases outside the gene matches: 10. CDR3 size: 13 residues. The CDR3 here is CASRQDTSGAQYF. DNA for the CDR3: TGTGCCAGCAGACAAGACACCAGCGGGGCCCAGTACTTC.

V and J are TRBV4-1 and TRBJ1-3; D possibly corresponds to TRBD1 (6 bases). CDR1 is MGHRA, CDR2 YSYEKL, per germline. Trimming shortened V by 2 bases and J by 1 base, and 21 bases separated the two germline ends. The CDR3 runs 19 residues. CDR3 residues: CASSQRSAPTGWSGNTIYF. The CDR3 bases are TGCGCCAGCAGCCAAAGGTCCGCTCCAACAGGGTGGTCTGGAAACACCATATATTTT.

The chain employs TRBV19 and TRBJ1-1; no clear D gene. The CDR3 extends over 14 amino acids. Per germline, CDR1 LNHDA and CDR2 SQIVND (reference sequence). Trimming left V 4 bases short and J 1 base short, with 10 bases between. CDR3 sequence (DNA): TGTGCCAGTAGTACACGTCGGGGGAACACTGAAGCTTTCTTT. Translation: CASSTRRGNTEAFF.

This clone was seen only a few times. This chain links TRBV5-1 with TRBJ2-2; 7 bases align to TRBD2. Trimming removed 4 bases from V and 0 bases from J; junction bases left unmatched: 6. This CDR3 is 16 amino acids long. Germline V gene lookup returns CDR1 SGHRS and CDR2 YFSETQ. The CDR3 nucleotides read TGCGCCAGCAGCCCCAGAGCGGGGACGAACACCGGGGAGCTGTTTTTT. Translation gives CASSPRAGTNTGELFF.

In its sample, this clone was seen a few times. J is TRBJ2-1 and V is TRBV18; no firm D call. Germline V gene sequence: CDR1 KGHSH, CDR2 LQKENI. CDR3 size: 12 residues. V lost 6 bases and J 7 bases, leaving 10 bases between the germline ends. CDR3: CASSPERNEQFF. The CDR3 region has the DNA TGTGCCAGCTCCCCAGAGAGGAATGAGCAGTTCTTC.

The CDR3 is CASSQDLTGGSAKNIQYF. DNA for the CDR3: TGTGCCAGCAGCCAAGACCTTACAGGGGGGTCAGCCAAAAACATTCAGTACTTC. The genes are TRBV3-1 (or the pseudogene TRBV3-2) and TRBJ2-4; 8 bases map to TRBD1. The CDR3 consists of 18 residues. V shed 0 bases, J shed 0 bases, and the junction held 7 bases outside the gene matches. CDR1 and CDR2 (germline): LGHDT, YNNKEL (reference sequence).

This sequence joins TRBV5-6 and TRBJ2-3, with 9 bases identical to TRBD1. This CDR3 is built from 15 residues. Germline V CDR1 and CDR2: SGHDT, YYEEEE. Unmatched junction bases numbered 7, after V lost 3 bases and J lost 5 bases. The CDR3: CASSSTQGARDTQYF. For the CDR3, the DNA is TGTGCCAGCAGCTCTACACAGGGGGCAAGAGATACGCAGTATTTT.

J is TRBJ1-2 and V is TRBV6-5; D uncertain. CDR1 is MNHEY, CDR2 SVGAGI, per germline. V was trimmed by 0 bases and J by 2 bases, leaving 10 bases between them. The CDR3 runs to 15 residues. The CDR3 here is CASSYSEGGNYGYTF. In nucleotides, the CDR3 is TGTGCCAGCAGTTACTCGGAAGGAGGAAACTATGGCTACACCTTC.

The V gene is TRBV11-2, the J gene TRBJ2-7; a weak D match, TRBD1 (5 bases). Germline loops: CDR1 SGHAT, CDR2 FQNNGV. The CDR3 totals 13 residues. V was pared by 5 bases and J by 6 bases, with 14 bases between. The CDR3 reads CASSPLGQTEQYF. DNA for the CDR3: TGTGCCAGCAGCCCCTTGGGGCAAACCGAGCAGTACTTC.